Listed below are T cell receptor beta chains from one sample, sequenced in a study of blood T cells in healthy people across ages. Each CDR3 protein gets one entry after TCRdb re-called the 5' RACE reads with MiXCR. The data hold about 640,000 distinct CDR3 sequences, with under 70% observed a single time. The source material was blood. The receptors derive from a man aged 55-75 years in good health. CDR3s include the opening cysteine and the closing phenylalanine or tryptophan. A D gene is named only where the DNA matches it firmly. A row's size may be missing; if present it is once, few, many or a size class.

j_gene: TRBJ2-3; abundance: few; v_gene: TRBV6-1; d_gene: NA; CDR3aa: CASSESAQEDTQYF; CDR3nt: TGTGCCAGCAGTGAATCGGCCCAGGAAGATACGCAGTATTTT
j_gene: TRBJ2-1; abundance: NA; v_gene: TRBV28; d_gene: NA; CDR3aa: CASSLSQGRGYNEQFF; CDR3nt: TGTGCCAGCAGTCTCTCACAGGGGAGGGGCTACAATGAGCAGTTCTTC
j_gene: TRBJ2-5; abundance: few; v_gene: TRBV9; d_gene: NA; CDR3aa: CASSSKKTEETQYF; CDR3nt: TGTGCCAGCAGCTCGAAAAAAACCGAAGAGACCCAGTACTTC
j_gene: TRBJ1-1; abundance: NA; v_gene: TRBV6-6; d_gene: TRBD1; CDR3aa: CASGGQGRVNTEAFF; CDR3nt: TGTGCCAGCGGAGGACAGGGTCGAGTGAACACTGAAGCTTTCTTT
j_gene: TRBJ2-5; abundance: NA; v_gene: TRBV20-1; d_gene: TRBD2; CDR3aa: CSARGLAGGHVETQYF; CDR3nt: TGCAGTGCTAGAGGGCTAGCGGGGGGGCATGTGGAGACCCAGTACTTC
j_gene: TRBJ2-3; abundance: NA; v_gene: TRBV12-3/TRBV12-4; d_gene: NA; CDR3aa: CASSFGDLGDTQYF; CDR3nt: TGTGCCAGCAGTTTCGGAGACCTCGGGGATACGCAGTATTTT
j_gene: TRBJ1-2; abundance: once; v_gene: TRBV6-2/TRBV6-3; d_gene: TRBD1; CDR3aa: CASSTRTGLGYGYTF; CDR3nt: TGTGCCAGCAGTACTCGGACAGGGCTAGGGTATGGCTACACCTTC
j_gene: TRBJ1-1; abundance: once; v_gene: TRBV3-1; d_gene: NA; CDR3aa: CASSPRGGATEAFF; CDR3nt: TGTGCCAGCAGCCCTCGCGGAGGGGCCACTGAAGCTTTCTTT
j_gene: TRBJ2-1; abundance: NA; v_gene: TRBV20-1; d_gene: NA; CDR3aa: CSARAPRGLNEQFF; CDR3nt: TGCAGTGCTAGAGCGCCCAGGGGCCTCAATGAGCAGTTCTTC
j_gene: TRBJ2-3; abundance: NA; v_gene: TRBV20-1; d_gene: TRBD2; CDR3aa: CSARGTEAGVTTDTQYF; CDR3nt: TGCAGTGCTAGAGGGACTGAGGCGGGGGTTACCACAGATACGCAGTATTTT
j_gene: TRBJ2-5; abundance: NA; v_gene: TRBV18; d_gene: NA; CDR3aa: CASSLSYGGETQYF; CDR3nt: TGTGCCAGCTCACTATCGTACGGCGGGGAGACCCAGTACTTC
j_gene: TRBJ2-3; abundance: few; v_gene: TRBV12-3/TRBV12-4; d_gene: NA; CDR3aa: CASSFSVATAGDTQYF; CDR3nt: TGTGCCAGCAGTTTTTCCGTGGCTACCGCAGGAGATACGCAGTATTTT
j_gene: TRBJ2-3; abundance: few; v_gene: TRBV10-3; d_gene: NA; CDR3aa: CAISDQSDTQYF; CDR3nt: TGTGCCATCAGTGATCAATCAGATACGCAGTATTTT
j_gene: TRBJ1-4; abundance: NA; v_gene: TRBV4-1; d_gene: TRBD1; CDR3aa: CASSQPGQGAVEKLFF; CDR3nt: TGCGCCAGCAGCCAGCCGGGACAGGGGGCGGTCGAAAAACTGTTTTTT
j_gene: TRBJ1-2; abundance: NA; v_gene: TRBV20-1; d_gene: NA; CDR3aa: CSARVPGINGYTF; CDR3nt: TGCAGTGCTAGAGTCCCGGGGATAAATGGCTACACCTTC
j_gene: TRBJ2-7; abundance: NA; v_gene: TRBV20-1; d_gene: TRBD2; CDR3aa: CSARTLRGAYEQYF; CDR3nt: TGCAGTGCTAGAACCTTGCGGGGGGCCTACGAGCAGTACTTC
j_gene: TRBJ2-5; abundance: few; v_gene: TRBV2; d_gene: NA; CDR3aa: CASSALRTQYF; CDR3nt: TGTGCCAGCAGTGCGTTAAGGACCCAGTACTTC
j_gene: TRBJ2-7; abundance: NA; v_gene: TRBV20-1; d_gene: NA; CDR3aa: CSARKRGSRGQSQYF; CDR3nt: TGCAGTGCTAGGAAGAGAGGATCCCGAGGCCAGTCCCAGTACTTC
j_gene: TRBJ1-5; abundance: NA; v_gene: TRBV20-1; d_gene: NA; CDR3aa: CSARDWPHQPQHF; CDR3nt: TGCAGTGCTAGAGATTGGCCTCATCAGCCCCAGCATTTT
j_gene: TRBJ1-2; abundance: NA; v_gene: TRBV4-2; d_gene: TRBD1; CDR3aa: CASSQADRGQDGYTF; CDR3nt: TGTGCCAGCAGCCAAGCTGACAGGGGCCAGGATGGCTACACCTTC
j_gene: TRBJ2-7; abundance: NA; v_gene: TRBV6-5; d_gene: TRBD1; CDR3aa: CASRPGQLGSYEQYF; CDR3nt: TGTGCCAGCAGGCCGGGACAGTTAGGGTCCTACGAGCAGTACTTC
j_gene: TRBJ2-5; abundance: NA; v_gene: TRBV20-1; d_gene: NA; CDR3aa: CSATGSETSLQETQYF; CDR3nt: TGCAGTGCTACTGGCTCCGAAACTAGCCTCCAAGAGACCCAGTACTTC
j_gene: TRBJ1-2; abundance: NA; v_gene: TRBV11-3; d_gene: NA; CDR3aa: CASSSLLGTSPNYGYTF; CDR3nt: TGTGCCAGCAGCTCCTTGTTGGGTACATCCCCTAACTATGGCTACACCTTC
j_gene: TRBJ1-6; abundance: NA; v_gene: TRBV6-6; d_gene: NA; CDR3aa: CASSYAGSYNSPLHF; CDR3nt: TGTGCCAGCAGTTACGCGGGCAGTTATAATTCACCCCTCCACTTT
j_gene: TRBJ2-7; abundance: NA; v_gene: TRBV20-1; d_gene: TRBD1; CDR3aa: CSATGTGHYEQYF; CDR3nt: TGCAGTGCGACCGGGACAGGGCACTACGAGCAGTACTTC
j_gene: TRBJ2-5; abundance: NA; v_gene: TRBV29-1; d_gene: TRBD2; CDR3aa: CSVRRGGGGETQYF; CDR3nt: TGCAGCGTCCGGCGGGGGGGAGGAGGAGAGACCCAGTACTTC
j_gene: TRBJ1-4; abundance: NA; v_gene: TRBV4-1; d_gene: TRBD1; CDR3aa: CASSQEGQTNEKLFF; CDR3nt: TGCGCCAGCAGCCAAGAGGGACAGACTAATGAAAAACTGTTTTTT
j_gene: TRBJ2-7; abundance: few; v_gene: TRBV10-3; d_gene: TRBD2; CDR3aa: CATRPSGGSYPYEQYF; CDR3nt: TGTGCCACCAGACCTAGCGGGGGGAGTTATCCCTACGAGCAGTACTTC
j_gene: TRBJ1-2; abundance: few; v_gene: TRBV29-1; d_gene: TRBD1; CDR3aa: CSVGDRGYGYTF; CDR3nt: TGCAGCGTTGGGGACAGGGGGTATGGCTACACCTTC
j_gene: TRBJ1-2; abundance: NA; v_gene: TRBV3-1; d_gene: NA; CDR3aa: CASSQAVSGRGYGYTF; CDR3nt: TGTGCCAGCAGCCAAGCGGTATCGGGACGCGGCTATGGCTACACCTTC
j_gene: TRBJ1-1; abundance: NA; v_gene: TRBV12-3/TRBV12-4; d_gene: TRBD1; CDR3aa: CASSLRAGGTEAFF; CDR3nt: TGTGCCAGCAGCTTACGGGCAGGGGGCACTGAAGCTTTCTTT
j_gene: TRBJ2-5; abundance: NA; v_gene: TRBV7-2; d_gene: NA; CDR3aa: CASSFSGSVETQYF; CDR3nt: TGTGCCAGCAGCTTCAGCGGTAGCGTGGAGACCCAGTACTTC
j_gene: TRBJ2-1; abundance: NA; v_gene: TRBV12-3/TRBV12-4; d_gene: NA; CDR3aa: CASSYSAGSVDEQFF; CDR3nt: TGTGCCAGCAGTTATTCCGCAGGGTCGGTCGATGAGCAGTTCTTC